The 27 T cell receptor beta chains below all came from one sample that was sequenced in a study of shared clonotypes between healthy human individuals. The protocol was immunoSEQ multiplex PCR, while the TCRdb copy is restricted to in-frame clones and leaves out a portion. The data hold millions of clones, with roughly 95% observed a single time. Cells designated naive CD8 were CD45RO-negative and were positively selected for CCR7, with terminally differentiated effector memory CD45RA+ cells excluded. Sequencing input: naive CD8+ T cells sorted from blood. These receptors all stem from a man in his late teens or twenties in good health.

In regard to this clone: At the DNA level, this CDR3 is encoded by other sequences in the same sample as well. The rearrangement uses TRBV5-1 and TRBJ2-5; D is unclear. Trimming pared 2 bases from V and 4 bases from J, leaving 6 bases between. The CDR3 loop spans 12 amino acids. Germline CDR1 SGHRS, CDR2 YFSETQ. The CDR3 coding sequence is TGCGCCAGCAGCTTAAGTGGAGAGACCCAGTACTTC. This translates into CASSLSGETQYF. Looking up the rest from reference TRBV5-1 and TRBJ2-5 gives the full variable domain: KAGVTQTPRYLIKTRGQQVTLSCSPISGHRSVSWYQQTPGQGLQFLFEYFSETQRNKGNFPGRFSGRQFSNSRSEMNVSTLELGDSALYLCASSLSGETQYFGPGTRLLVL.

The gene calls are TRBV6-5 and TRBJ1-1, with 7 bases that match TRBD1. Trimming took 4 bases from V and 4 from J; bases not matched to a gene: 6. CDR3 length equals 14 residues. In germline, CDR1 is MNHEY, CDR2 SVGAGI. The CDR3: CASSSGGEGTEAFF. DNA of the CDR3: TGTGCCAGCAGTTCAGGGGGGGAAGGCACTGAAGCTTTCTTT.

This chain uses TRBV30 with TRBJ2-1; 7 nucleotides line up with TRBD2. The CDR3 is 15 amino acids. With V trimmed by 4 bases and J by 8 bases, 14 bases remained unmatched. The germline CDR1 and CDR2 sequences are GTSNPN and SVGIG (reference sequence). CDR3 DNA: TGTGCCTGGATTCGTGGACTAGGGGCTATGGATGAGCAGTTCTTC. Encoded protein: CAWIRGLGAMDEQFF.

This chain uses TRBV11-2 with TRBJ1-1; D is unresolved. The germline V gene encodes CDR1 SGHAT and CDR2 FQNNGV. The CDR3 is made up of 16 amino acids. Deletions cut 5 bases from V and 0 bases from J, with 16 bases between. CDR3 nucleotides: TGTGCCAGCAGCCACAAGGAGGTTACCATGAACACTGAAGCTTTCTTT. Amino acid sequence: CASSHKEVTMNTEAFF.

The J gene is TRBJ2-2, the V gene TRBV4-3; 10 bases match TRBD2. After removal of 5 bases from V and 5 bases from J, the junction contained 11 bases not matched to a gene. Germline assignment: CDR1 LGHNA and CDR2 YSLEER. The CDR3 sequence is 17 residues long. CDR3 in amino acids: CASSISRAGGRTGELFF. The CDR3 DNA is TGCGCCAGCAGCATCTCCCGAGCGGGAGGGAGGACCGGGGAGCTGTTTTTT.

This chain uses TRBV27 with TRBJ2-5, with 9 bases that match TRBD1. Trimming cost V 4 bases and J 3 bases; bases outside gene matches: 0. This CDR3 region has 13 residues. Germline CDR1 reads MNHEY; CDR2 reads SMNVEV (reference sequence). CDR3 in DNA: TGTGCCAGCAGTTGGGACAGGGAAGAGACCCAGTACTTC. Translating gives CASSWDREETQYF.

The genes are TRBV12-2 and TRBJ2-2; the D call of TRBD1 is as the table states it, not checked on the DNA. TRBV12-2 corresponds to a pseudogene. The CDR3 extends over 18 amino acids. The CDR3 DNA sequence: TGTGCAAGTCGCTTAGTCCCCCGGGACACTAAGAACACCGGGGAGCTGTTTTTT. Translation gives CASRLVPRDTKNTGELFF.

The chain has TRBV19 and TRBJ1-5, with 10 bases fitting TRBD1. CDR3 size: 13 residues. Germline V CDR1 and CDR2: LNHDA, SQIVND (reference sequence). The trim removed 9 bases at V and 7 bases at J, leaving 6 bases unmatched. CDR3 region: CASLGQGGQPQHF. CDR3 sequence (DNA): TGTGCCAGCCTCGGACAGGGGGGCCAGCCCCAGCATTTT.

The V gene is TRBV27, the J gene TRBJ2-7; D gene unclear. Germline CDR1 MNHEY, CDR2 SMNVEV (reference sequence). V dropped 0 bases and J dropped 3 bases, with 6 bases sitting between them. The CDR3 totals 13 residues. The CDR3 sequence: CASSLSLNYEQYF. DNA for the CDR3: TGTGCCAGCAGTTTATCTCTAAACTACGAGCAGTACTTC.

This chain joins TRBV29-1 and TRBJ2-7; 7 bases line up with TRBD2. Germline V gene sequence: CDR1 SQVTM, CDR2 ANQGSEA. V was clipped by 6 bases and J by 0 bases; unmatched bases: 5. The CDR3 contains 13 residues. The CDR3 bases are TGCAGCGTCGATACTAGCGACTCCTACGAGCAGTACTTC. Protein sequence: CSVDTSDSYEQYF.

The chain joins TRBV10-2 to TRBJ1-2; D gene unclear. V dropped 2 bases and J dropped 5 bases, with 15 bases sitting between them. CDR3 size: 15 residues. CDR1 is WSHSY and CDR2 is SAAADI in the germline V gene. As DNA, the CDR3 is TGCGCCAGCAGTGAGACCGGGTCGCTTTTTTATGGCTACACCTTC. Translating gives CASSETGSLFYGYTF.

The chain is built from TRBV4-2 and TRBJ2-1; D is possibly TRBD2 (5 bases). The germline V gene encodes CDR1 LGHNA and CDR2 YNFKEQ. The length of the CDR3 is 12 residues. V lost 1 base, J lost 10 bases, and 8 bases lay in between. CDR3 nucleotide sequence: TGTGCCAGCAGCCAAGTCGGGGAGGAGCAGTTCTTC. This encodes CASSQVGEEQFF.

The rearrangement uses TRBV14 and TRBJ2-5; no firm D call. Between the trimmed V and J ends, which lost 3 bases and 5 bases, there was a span of 13 bases. In germline, CDR1 is SGHDN, CDR2 FVKESK. This CDR3 comprises 14 residues. The CDR3 loop is CASSHNPTTETQYF. CDR3 in DNA: TGTGCCAGCAGCCATAACCCCACGACGGAGACCCAGTACTTC.

The chain links TRBV12-5 to TRBJ2-3; 8 positions match TRBD1. This CDR3 is 14 amino acids long. Germline V gene sequence: CDR1 LGHNT, CDR2 FRNRAP. With V trimmed by 3 bases and J by 6 bases, 5 bases remained unmatched. The CDR3 loop is CASGLWQGADTQYF. The CDR3 DNA is TGTGCTAGTGGTTTATGGCAGGGGGCGGATACGCAGTATTTT. Variable domain in full (rest from reference TRBV12-5 and TRBJ2-3): DARVTQTPRHKVTEMGQEVTMRCQPILGHNTVFWYRQTMMQGLELLAYFRNRAPLDDSGMPKDRFSAEMPDATLATLKIQPSEPRDSAVYFCASGLWQGADTQYFGPGTRLTVL.

The V and J genes are TRBV27 and TRBJ2-3; D is tentatively TRBD1 or TRBD2 (5 bases each). V lost 6 bases and J 0 bases, leaving 10 bases between the germline ends. This CDR3 has 14 residues. The germline gives CDR1 MNHEY, CDR2 SMNVEV (reference sequence). The CDR3 region is CASSRDGSTDTQYF. DNA for the CDR3: TGTGCCAGCAGCCGGGACGGAAGCACAGATACGCAGTATTTT.

In the case of this clone: The identical CDR3 is also encoded by other nucleotide sequences in the sample. The rearrangement links TRBV18 to TRBJ2-7; tentative D call: TRBD1 (6 bases). The CDR3 extends over 14 amino acids. Trimming took off 3 bases at V and 2 bases at J, with 11 bases between the two ends. Germline-derived CDR1 and CDR2 are KGHSH and LQKENI. The chain's CDR3 is CASSPGTSAYEQYF. The CDR3 nucleotides read TGTGCCAGCTCACCCGGGACATCCGCCTACGAGCAGTACTTC.

V and J are TRBV2 and TRBJ2-1; D ambiguous. V lost 3 bases, J lost 0 bases, and 9 bases lay in between. CDR1 is SNHLY, CDR2 FYNNEI, per germline. This CDR3 is 15 amino acids long. In DNA, the CDR3 is TGTGCCAGCAGTGATAATCGGGTCTCCTACAATGAGCAGTTCTTC. Protein product: CASSDNRVSYNEQFF.

The V call is TRBV7-2, the J call TRBJ2-3, with D perhaps TRBD2 (6 bases). From germline, CDR1 is SGHTA and CDR2 FQGNSA. V lost 0 bases to trimming and J lost 2 bases, with 12 bases between them. The CDR3 is made up of 16 amino acids. The CDR3 bases are TGTGCCAGCAGCTTAGCCCCTGCGGGGTTCACAGATACGCAGTATTTT. Amino acid sequence: CASSLAPAGFTDTQYF.

In the case of this clone: Other nucleotide sequences from this sample produce the same CDR3. The CDR3 spells CASSLRGFSYEQYF. Written as DNA, the CDR3 is TGTGCCAGCAGTTTAAGGGGGTTCTCCTACGAGCAGTACTTC. The rearrangement joins TRBV27 to TRBJ2-7; possibly TRBD1 for D (6 bases). The CDR3 sequence is 14 residues long. The V and J ends lost 2 bases and 0 bases respectively, with 8 bases between them. Per germline, CDR1 MNHEY and CDR2 SMNVEV (reference sequence).

J is TRBJ1-1 and V is TRBV5-6, with D possibly being TRBD1 (6 bases). CDR3 length equals 17 residues. Trimming cost V 5 bases and J 0 bases, with 20 bases left between them. Germline-derived CDR1 and CDR2 are SGHDT and YYEEEE. CDR3 amino acids: CASSFPGEGEVNTEAFF. As DNA, the CDR3 is TGTGCCAGCAGTTTCCCCGGGGAGGGGGAGGTGAACACTGAAGCTTTCTTT.

The V call is TRBV10-3, the J call TRBJ2-7; D unclear. The V and J ends lost 2 bases and 4 bases respectively, with 9 bases between them. This CDR3 comprises 13 residues. CDR1 is ENHRY, CDR2 SYGVKD, per germline. The CDR3 protein is CAISEAVEYEQYF. The CDR3 DNA reads as TGTGCCATCAGTGAGGCGGTAGAGTACGAGCAGTACTTC.

The chain employs TRBV11-2 and TRBJ1-4; D uncertain. CDR3 length: 16 residues. CDR1 is SGHAT, CDR2 FQNNGV, per germline. V gave up 0 bases and J gave up 2 bases, with 10 bases separating them. CDR3 protein: CASSLDGVLTNEKLFF. In nucleotides, the CDR3 is TGTGCCAGCAGCTTAGACGGGGTTTTGACTAATGAAAAACTGTTTTTT.

This chain joins TRBV5-1 and TRBJ2-7, with 9 bases lining up with TRBD1. V trimming: 4 bases; J trimming: 0 bases; junction bases outside the gene matches: 8. Germline V gene lookup returns CDR1 SGHRS and CDR2 YFSETQ. This CDR3 comprises 16 residues. The CDR3 DNA reads as TGCGCCAGCAGCCCTACAGGGGGCCTCAGCTCCTACGAGCAGTACTTC. Its translation: CASSPTGGLSSYEQYF.

The chain links TRBV9 to TRBJ2-2, with D possibly TRBD2 on 6 matching bases. Germline values: CDR1 SGDLS, CDR2 YYNGEE. Trimming left V 5 bases short and J 0 bases short, with 11 bases between. This CDR3 is built from 15 residues. The CDR3 sequence is CASSSGLTNTGELFF. The CDR3 nucleotides read TGTGCCAGCAGTAGCGGTCTAACGAACACCGGGGAGCTGTTTTTT. The full variable domain, rest sourced from reference TRBV9 and TRBJ2-2, is DSGVTQTPKHLITATGQRVTLRCSPRSGDLSVYWYQQSLDQGLQFLIQYYNGEERAKGNILERFSAQQFPDLHSELNLSSLELGDSALYFCASSSGLTNTGELFFGEGSRLTVL.

The chain carries TRBV7-9 and TRBJ1-4, with D perhaps TRBD1 (5 bases). Germline-derived CDR1 and CDR2 are SEHNR and FQNEAQ (reference sequence). V gave up 1 base and J gave up 8 bases, with 8 bases separating them. The CDR3 consists of 13 residues. Here the CDR3 DNA reads TGTGCCAGCAGCTTAGGAAGGGACGAAAAACTGTTTTTT. This translates into CASSLGRDEKLFF.

CDR3 residues: CSVPGSGGGFRELFF. CDR3 nucleotides: TGCAGCGTCCCCGGGTCAGGGGGCGGGTTTAGGGAGCTGTTTTTT. The chain has TRBV29-1 and TRBJ2-2, with TRBD1 identical over 8 bases. The CDR3 has 15 amino acids. The trim removed 6 bases at V and 9 bases at J, leaving 15 bases unmatched. Germline lookup yields CDR1 SQVTM and CDR2 ANQGSEA.

Worth noting for this clone: Other DNA sequences of this sample code for an identical CDR3. The rearrangement links TRBV6-5 to TRBJ2-7; no definite D call. V shed 2 bases and J shed 0 bases, with 2 bases lying between them. The CDR3 has 12 residues. The V gene's germline CDR1 is MNHEY and CDR2 SVGAGI. Here the CDR3 DNA reads TGTGCCAGCAGTTACGACTCCTACGAGCAGTACTTC. Its protein is CASSYDSYEQYF.